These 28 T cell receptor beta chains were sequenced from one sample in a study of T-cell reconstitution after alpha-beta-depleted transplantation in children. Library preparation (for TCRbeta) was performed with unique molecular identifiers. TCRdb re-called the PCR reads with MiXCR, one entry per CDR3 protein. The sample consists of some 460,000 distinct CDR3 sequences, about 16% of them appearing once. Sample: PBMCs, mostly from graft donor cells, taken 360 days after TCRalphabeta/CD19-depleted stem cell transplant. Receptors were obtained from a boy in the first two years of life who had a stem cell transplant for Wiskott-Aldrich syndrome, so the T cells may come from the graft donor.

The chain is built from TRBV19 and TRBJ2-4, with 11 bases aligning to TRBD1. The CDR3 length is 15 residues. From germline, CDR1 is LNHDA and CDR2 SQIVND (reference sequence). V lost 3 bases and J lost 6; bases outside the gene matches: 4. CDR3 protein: CASSIAGTGGNIQYF. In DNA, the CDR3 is TGTGCCAGTAGTATTGCCGGGACAGGGGGAAACATTCAGTACTTC.

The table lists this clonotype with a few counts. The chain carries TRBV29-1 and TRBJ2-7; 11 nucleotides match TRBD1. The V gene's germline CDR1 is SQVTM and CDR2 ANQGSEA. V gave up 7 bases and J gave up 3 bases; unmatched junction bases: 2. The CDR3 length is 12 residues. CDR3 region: CSAGTGGYEQYF. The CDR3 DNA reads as TGCAGCGCTGGGACAGGGGGCTACGAGCAGTACTTC.

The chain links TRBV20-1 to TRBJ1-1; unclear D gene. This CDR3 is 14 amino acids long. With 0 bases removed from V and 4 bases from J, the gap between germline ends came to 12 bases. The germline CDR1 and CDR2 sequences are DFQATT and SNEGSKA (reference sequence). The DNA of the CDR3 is TGCAGTGCTAGAGATTGGGCACGGCCCACTGAAGCTTTCTTT. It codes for CSARDWARPTEAFF.

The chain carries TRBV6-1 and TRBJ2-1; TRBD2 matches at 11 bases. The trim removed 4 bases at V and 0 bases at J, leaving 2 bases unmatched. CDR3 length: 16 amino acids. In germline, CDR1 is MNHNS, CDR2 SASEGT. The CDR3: CASSAGLAASYNEQFF. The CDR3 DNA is TGTGCCAGCAGTGCGGGACTAGCGGCCTCCTACAATGAGCAGTTCTTC.

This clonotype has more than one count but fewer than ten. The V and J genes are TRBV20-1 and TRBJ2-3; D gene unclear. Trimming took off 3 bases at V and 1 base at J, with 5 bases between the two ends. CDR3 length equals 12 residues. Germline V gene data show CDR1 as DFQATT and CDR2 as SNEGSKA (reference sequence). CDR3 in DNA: TGCAGTGCTAGTAAGGGCACAGATACGCAGTATTTT. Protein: CSASKGTDTQYF.

The CDR3 reads CASSLKGLAGLGTQYF. In DNA form, the CDR3 reads TGCGCCAGCAGCTTAAAGGGACTAGCGGGGTTAGGTACGCAGTATTTT. The chain has TRBV5-1 and TRBJ2-3, with 13 nucleotides matching TRBD2. Germline V gene sequence: CDR1 SGHRS, CDR2 YFSETQ. The length of the CDR3 is 16 residues. J was trimmed by 8 bases and V by 2 bases; bases with no gene match: 8. The whole variable domain, remainder taken from reference TRBV5-1 and TRBJ2-3, is KAGVTQTPRYLIKTRGQQVTLSCSPISGHRSVSWYQQTPGQGLQFLFEYFSETQRNKGNFPGRFSGRQFSNSRSEMNVSTLELGDSALYLCASSLKGLAGLGTQYFGPGTRLTVL.

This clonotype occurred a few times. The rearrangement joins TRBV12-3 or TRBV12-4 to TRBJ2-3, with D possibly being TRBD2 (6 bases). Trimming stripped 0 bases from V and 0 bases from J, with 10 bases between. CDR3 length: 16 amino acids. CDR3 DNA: TGTGCCAGCAGTTTAGCGACACTAGCTAGCACAGATACGCAGTATTTT. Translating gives CASSLATLASTDTQYF.

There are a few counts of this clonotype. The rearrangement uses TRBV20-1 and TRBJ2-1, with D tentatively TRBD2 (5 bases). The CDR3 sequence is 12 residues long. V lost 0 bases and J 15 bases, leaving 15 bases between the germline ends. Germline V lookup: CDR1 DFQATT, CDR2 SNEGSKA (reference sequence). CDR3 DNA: TGCAGTGCTAGAGAGCCCCTAGCCAAGACGTTCTTC. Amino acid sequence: CSAREPLAKTFF.

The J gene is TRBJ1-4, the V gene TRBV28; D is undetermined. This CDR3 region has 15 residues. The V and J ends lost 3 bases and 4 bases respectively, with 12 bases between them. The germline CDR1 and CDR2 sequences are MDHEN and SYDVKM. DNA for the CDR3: TGTGCCAGCAGTTTTCCGGACGGAAATAATGAAAAACTGTTTTTT. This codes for CASSFPDGNNEKLFF.

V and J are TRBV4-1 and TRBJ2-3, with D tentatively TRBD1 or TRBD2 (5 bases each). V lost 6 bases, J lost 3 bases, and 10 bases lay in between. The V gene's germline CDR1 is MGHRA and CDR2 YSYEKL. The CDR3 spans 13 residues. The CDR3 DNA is TGCGCCAGCAGACGGGACGGGACAGATACGCAGTATTTT. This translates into CASRRDGTDTQYF.

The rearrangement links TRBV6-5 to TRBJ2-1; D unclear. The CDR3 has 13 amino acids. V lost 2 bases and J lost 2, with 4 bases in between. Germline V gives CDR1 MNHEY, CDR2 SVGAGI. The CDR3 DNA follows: TGTGCCAGCAGTTACGGTCCCTACAATGAGCAGTTCTTC. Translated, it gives CASSYGPYNEQFF.

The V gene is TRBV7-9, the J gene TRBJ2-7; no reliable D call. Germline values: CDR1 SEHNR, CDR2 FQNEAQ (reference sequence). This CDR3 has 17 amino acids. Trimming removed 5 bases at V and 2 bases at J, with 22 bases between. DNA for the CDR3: TGTGCCAGCAGCATAAAGGTCGGAAGTGGGCAAACCTACGAGCAGTACTTC. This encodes CASSIKVGSGQTYEQYF.

CDR3 sequence reads: CASKALQGVSEQFF. CDR3 bases: TGCGCCAGCAAGGCCCTACAGGGGGTATCTGAGCAGTTCTTC. This chain uses TRBV10-2 with TRBJ2-1; 8 bases fit TRBD1. The germline V gene encodes CDR1 WSHSY and CDR2 SAAADI. J lost 9 bases, V lost 7 bases, and 11 bases had no gene match. The CDR3 loop spans 14 amino acids.

CDR3 DNA sequence: TGTGCCATCACGACGGACACCCTGACCCAGTACTTC. Translating gives CAITTDTLTQYF. The gene calls are TRBV7-9 and TRBJ2-5, with a weak D call TRBD1 (5 bases). The V and J ends lost 10 bases and 7 bases respectively, with 16 bases between them. The CDR3 loop spans 12 amino acids. Germline values: CDR1 SEHNR, CDR2 FQNEAQ (reference sequence).

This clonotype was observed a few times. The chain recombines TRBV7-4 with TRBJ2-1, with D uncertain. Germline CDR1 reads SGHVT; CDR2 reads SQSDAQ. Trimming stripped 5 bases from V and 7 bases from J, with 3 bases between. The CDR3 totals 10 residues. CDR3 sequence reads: CASSENEQFF. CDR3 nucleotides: TGTGCCAGCAGCGAGAATGAGCAGTTCTTC.

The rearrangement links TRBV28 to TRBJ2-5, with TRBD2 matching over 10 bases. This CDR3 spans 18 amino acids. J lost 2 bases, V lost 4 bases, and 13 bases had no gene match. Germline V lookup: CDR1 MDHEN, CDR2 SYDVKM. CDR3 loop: CASSSRGASGGLQETQYF. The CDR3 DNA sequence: TGTGCCAGCAGTTCCCGGGGGGCTAGCGGGGGTCTACAAGAGACCCAGTACTTC.

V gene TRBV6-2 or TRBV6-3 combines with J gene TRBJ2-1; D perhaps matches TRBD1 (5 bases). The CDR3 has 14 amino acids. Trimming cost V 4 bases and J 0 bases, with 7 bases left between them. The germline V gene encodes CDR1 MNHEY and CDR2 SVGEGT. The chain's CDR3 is CASSFQGSYNEQFF. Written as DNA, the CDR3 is TGTGCCAGCAGTTTTCAGGGCTCCTACAATGAGCAGTTCTTC.

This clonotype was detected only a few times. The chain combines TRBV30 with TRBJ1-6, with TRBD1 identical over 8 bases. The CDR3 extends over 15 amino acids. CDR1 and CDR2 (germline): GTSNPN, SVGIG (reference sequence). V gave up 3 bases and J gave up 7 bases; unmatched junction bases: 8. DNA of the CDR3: TGTGCCTGGAGATGGACAGGGACTCCGAATTCACCCCTCCACTTT. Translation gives CAWRWTGTPNSPLHF.

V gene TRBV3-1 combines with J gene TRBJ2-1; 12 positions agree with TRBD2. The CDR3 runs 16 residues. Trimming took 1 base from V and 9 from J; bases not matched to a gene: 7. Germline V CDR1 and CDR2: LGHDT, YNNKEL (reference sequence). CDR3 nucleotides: TGTGCCAGCAGCCAAGTACTAGCGGGAGGTCCGGGTGAGCAGTTCTTC. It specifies CASSQVLAGGPGEQFF.

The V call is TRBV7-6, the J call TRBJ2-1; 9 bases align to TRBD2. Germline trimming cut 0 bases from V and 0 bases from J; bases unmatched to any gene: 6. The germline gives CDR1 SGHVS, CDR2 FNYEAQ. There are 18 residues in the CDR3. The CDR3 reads CASSLAGGRGSSYNEQFF. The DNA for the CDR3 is TGTGCCAGCAGCTTAGCCGGCGGGAGGGGTAGCTCCTACAATGAGCAGTTCTTC.

CDR3 DNA sequence: TGCAGCGTTGCCCTGGACAGGGGCGACACAGATACGCAGTATTTT. Translated, it gives CSVALDRGDTDTQYF. This chain links TRBV29-1 with TRBJ2-3; 9 bases match TRBD1. The J segment lost 2 bases and the V segment lost 4 bases, leaving 7 bases of the junction unmatched. Germline CDR1 is SQVTM and CDR2 is ANQGSEA. This CDR3 comprises 15 residues.

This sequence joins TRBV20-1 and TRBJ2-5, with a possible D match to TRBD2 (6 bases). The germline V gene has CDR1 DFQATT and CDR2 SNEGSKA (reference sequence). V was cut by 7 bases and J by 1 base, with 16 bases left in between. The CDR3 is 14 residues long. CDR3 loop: CSVLASRLQETQYF. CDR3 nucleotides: TGCAGTGTCCTAGCGTCCCGACTCCAAGAGACCCAGTACTTC.

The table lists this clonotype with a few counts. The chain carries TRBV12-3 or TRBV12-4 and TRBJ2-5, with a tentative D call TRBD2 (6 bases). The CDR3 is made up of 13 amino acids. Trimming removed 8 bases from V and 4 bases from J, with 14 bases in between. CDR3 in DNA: TGTGCCAGCGGGGGTCAAGCGGGAGAGACCCAGTACTTC. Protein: CASGGQAGETQYF.

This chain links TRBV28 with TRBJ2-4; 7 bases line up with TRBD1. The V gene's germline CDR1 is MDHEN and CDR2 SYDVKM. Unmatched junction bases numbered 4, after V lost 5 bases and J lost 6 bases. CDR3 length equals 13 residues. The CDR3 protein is CASSRDSLNIQYF. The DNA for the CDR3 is TGTGCCAGCAGTAGGGACAGTTTAAACATTCAGTACTTC.

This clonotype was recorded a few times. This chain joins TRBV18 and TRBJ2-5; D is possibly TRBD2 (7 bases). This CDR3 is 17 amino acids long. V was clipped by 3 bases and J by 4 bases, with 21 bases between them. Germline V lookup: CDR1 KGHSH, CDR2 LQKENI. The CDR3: CASSPLGRGASGETQYF. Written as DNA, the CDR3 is TGTGCCAGCTCACCCCTGGGTCGGGGGGCCTCGGGAGAGACCCAGTACTTC.

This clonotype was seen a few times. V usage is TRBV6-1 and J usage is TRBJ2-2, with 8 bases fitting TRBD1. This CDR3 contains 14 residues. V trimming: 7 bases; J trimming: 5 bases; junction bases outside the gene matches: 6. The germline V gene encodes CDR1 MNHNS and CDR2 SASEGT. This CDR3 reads CASTAGGRTGELFF. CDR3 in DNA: TGTGCCAGCACCGCAGGGGGCCGGACCGGGGAGCTGTTTTTT.

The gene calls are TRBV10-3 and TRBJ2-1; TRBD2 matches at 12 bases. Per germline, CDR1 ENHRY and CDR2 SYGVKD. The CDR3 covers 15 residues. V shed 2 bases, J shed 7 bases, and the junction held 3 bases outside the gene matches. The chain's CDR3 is CAISEGGLAGNEQFF. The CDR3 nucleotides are TGTGCCATCAGTGAGGGGGGACTAGCGGGTAATGAGCAGTTCTTC.

CDR3 nucleotides: TGTGCCAGCAGACTCGAACCTCGACAGGGCGACAATGAGCAGTTCTTC. Its translation is CASRLEPRQGDNEQFF. The rearrangement joins TRBV28 to TRBJ2-1, with 7 bases fitting TRBD1. V shed 6 bases and J 5 bases; nucleotides not matched to a gene: 13. The CDR3 is 16 residues long. In germline, CDR1 is MDHEN, CDR2 SYDVKM.